What follows are 19 T cell receptor beta chains derived from one specimen sequenced in a study of control samples from healthy donors and cancer patients (dated by TCRdb to the early 2020s). Library creation used the immunoSEQ multiplex PCR assay. The table comes from immuneACCESS by way of TCRdb, which keeps in-frame sequences with V and J called. Part of the clones is missing from these tables; in studies checked, under half for an unresolved V gene and the rest for unknown reasons. In all, the sample holds some 120,000 clones, and around 92% of those were seen once. Jointly, the top ten make up 0.55% to 0.6% of the sample. Sequenced material: PBMCs. Source of these receptors: a man older than 75 with head and neck cancer.

The V gene is TRBV5-4, the J gene TRBJ1-1, with TRBD1 identical over 12 bases. The V segment lost 4 bases and the J segment 5 bases; nucleotides outside the gene matches: 12. This CDR3 is 17 amino acids long. Germline CDR1 and CDR2: SGHNT and YYREEE (reference sequence). Written as DNA, the CDR3 is TGTGCCAGCAGCCCCTCTCCGGGACAGGGGGCGCGAACTGAAGCTTTCTTT. Encoded protein: CASSPSPGQGARTEAFF.

This chain uses TRBV10-3 with TRBJ2-7; 11 bases map to TRBD1. CDR3 length: 13 residues. The V gene end was trimmed by 8 bases and the J gene end by 4 bases; junction bases not matched to a gene: 4. CDR1 is ENHRY and CDR2 is SYGVKD in the germline V gene. This CDR3 is CAIGQGAVYEQYF. The CDR3, as DNA: TGTGCCATCGGACAGGGGGCGGTGTACGAGCAGTACTTC.

This sequence joins TRBV20-1 and TRBJ2-3; D remains ambiguous. Germline V gene lookup returns CDR1 DFQATT and CDR2 SNEGSKA (reference sequence). The ends were cut back, 6 bases at V and 5 bases at J, with 6 bases in the middle. This CDR3 has 10 residues. The CDR3 sequence: CSAGIDTQYF. Written as DNA, the CDR3 is TGCAGTGCAGGGATAGATACGCAGTATTTT.

The V gene is TRBV5-4, the J gene TRBJ1-2; D is unclear. Germline values: CDR1 SGHNT, CDR2 YYREEE (reference sequence). V was pared by 4 bases and J by 4 bases, with 14 bases between. The CDR3 is 14 amino acids. Here the CDR3 reads CASSPTQEVYGYTF. CDR3 sequence (DNA): TGTGCCAGCAGCCCTACTCAGGAGGTCTATGGCTACACCTTC.

The sample holds one count of this clone. The chain links TRBV19 to TRBJ1-1; 9 nucleotides align to TRBD1. V shed 5 bases and J 0 bases; nucleotides not matched to a gene: 4. This CDR3 is built from 15 residues. CDR1 and CDR2 from the germline V gene are LNHDA and SQIVND (reference sequence). The chain's CDR3 is CASSARTGVNTEAFF. CDR3 bases: TGTGCCAGTAGTGCCAGGACAGGGGTGAACACTGAAGCTTTCTTT.

The chain recombines TRBV2 with TRBJ2-3, with no clear D. Germline CDR1 reads SNHLY; CDR2 reads FYNNEI. This CDR3 has 12 residues. Trimming removed 6 bases at V and 2 bases at J, with 6 bases between. The CDR3 coding sequence is TGTGCCAGCAGCGGTCTCACAGATACGCAGTATTTT. Protein sequence: CASSGLTDTQYF. Full variable domain (outside the CDR3, taken from reference TRBV2 and TRBJ2-3): EPEVTQTPSHQVTQMGQEVILRCVPISNHLYFYWYRQILGQKVEFLVSFYNNEISEKSEIFDDQFSVERPDGSNFTLKIRSTKLEDSAMYFCASSGLTDTQYFGPGTRLTVL.

The J gene is TRBJ1-2, the V gene TRBV15; D perhaps matches TRBD1 (5 bases). CDR1 and CDR2 (germline): LNHNV, YYDKDF (reference sequence). The CDR3 runs to 15 residues. The V gene lost 0 bases and the J gene lost 8 bases, with 16 bases spanning the gap. The CDR3 coding sequence is TGTGCCACCAGCAGAGATCTTGGGGCGAGGGGAGGCTACACCTTC. It is translated as CATSRDLGARGGYTF.

This clone was found once. This sequence joins TRBV5-1 and TRBJ2-7; either TRBD1 or TRBD2 may supply D (5 bases each). This CDR3 has 14 residues. Per the germline V gene, CDR1 is SGHRS and CDR2 is YFSETQ. Deletions cut 4 bases from V and 2 bases from J, with 13 bases between. CDR3 DNA sequence: TGCGCCAGCAGCCAAAGGGACGGAGCCTACGAGCAGTACTTC. It translates to CASSQRDGAYEQYF.

The chain recombines TRBV4-1 with TRBJ2-7, with TRBD1 matching 7 bases. CDR1 and CDR2 (germline): MGHRA, YSYEKL. The V and J ends lost 1 base and 2 bases, in that order; junction bases with no gene match: 8. This CDR3 is built from 16 residues. As DNA, the CDR3 is TGCGCCAGCAGCCAAGGAACAGGGGCCCCGACCTACGAGCAGTACTTC. Protein sequence: CASSQGTGAPTYEQYF.

The rearrangement links TRBV7-2 to TRBJ2-5; D unclear. Trimming took 1 base from V and 3 from J, leaving 9 bases between them. CDR1 is SGHTA, CDR2 FQGNSA, per germline. This CDR3 is 14 amino acids long. The DNA of the CDR3 is TGTGCCAGCAGCTTAGTCTACAGCGAAGAGACCCAGTACTTC. It codes for CASSLVYSEETQYF.

The chain combines TRBV14 with TRBJ1-1; D is unclear. V was trimmed by 3 bases and J by 7 bases, leaving 9 bases between them. The CDR3 length is 12 residues. The germline V gene has CDR1 SGHDN and CDR2 FVKESK. The CDR3: CASSQTSLEAFF. The CDR3 region has the DNA TGTGCCAGCAGCCAGACAAGCCTTGAAGCTTTCTTT.

The chain employs TRBV19 and TRBJ2-1; D possibly corresponds to TRBD2 (5 bases). Trimming shortened V by 6 bases and J by 8 bases, and 11 bases separated the two germline ends. Germline-derived CDR1 and CDR2 are LNHDA and SQIVND (reference sequence). CDR3 length: 12 residues. The CDR3: CASSLQRDEQFF. CDR3 sequence (DNA): TGTGCCAGTAGCCTTCAGAGGGATGAGCAGTTCTTC.

The rearrangement joins TRBV18 to TRBJ2-1; 7 bases are a match to TRBD2. V shed 3 bases and J 4 bases; nucleotides not matched to a gene: 6. This CDR3 spans 15 amino acids. From germline, CDR1 is KGHSH and CDR2 LQKENI. The CDR3 loop reads CASSPRDGGYNEQFF. As DNA, the CDR3 is TGTGCCAGCTCACCCCGGGACGGGGGGTACAATGAGCAGTTCTTC.

The rearrangement uses TRBV5-5 and TRBJ2-7, with D possibly matching TRBD2 (6 bases). With 2 bases removed from V and 9 bases from J, the gap between germline ends came to 12 bases. Per the germline V gene, CDR1 is SGHKS and CDR2 is YYEKEE (reference sequence). This CDR3 has 12 residues. CDR3 DNA: TGTGCCAGCAGCTTAGGTCGGGACTCGCAGTACTTC. Residues: CASSLGRDSQYF.

The V gene is TRBV7-8, the J gene TRBJ1-2; D unresolved. Germline V gene lookup returns CDR1 SGHVS and CDR2 FQNEAQ. Trimming pared 1 base from V and 4 bases from J, leaving 10 bases between. This CDR3 comprises 14 residues. The CDR3 bases are TGTGCCAGCAGCTTAGATGGGTTTTCCTATGGCTACACCTTC. Translation gives CASSLDGFSYGYTF.

The chain uses TRBV3-1 (or the pseudogene TRBV3-2) and TRBJ1-3; D not resolved. CDR3 length: 17 amino acids. The germline V and J ends were trimmed by 4 bases and 0 bases, with 16 bases remaining between them. In germline, CDR1 is LGHDT, CDR2 YNNKEL (reference sequence). The CDR3 sequence: CASSPSNRRPSGNTIYF. CDR3 DNA sequence: TGTGCCAGCAGCCCATCTAATCGACGTCCCTCTGGAAACACCATATATTTT.

This clone was recorded at least ten times. The rearrangement links TRBV3-1 (or the pseudogene TRBV3-2) to TRBJ1-2; D possibly corresponds to TRBD1 (6 bases). The CDR3 spans 15 residues. The V end lost 7 bases, the J end lost 4 bases, and 19 bases lay between the germline ends. Germline values: CDR1 LGHDT, CDR2 YNNKEL (reference sequence). CDR3 sequence (DNA): TGTGCCAGCACCTCGAGGGGGGGCAGGGTCTATGGCTACACCTTC. It codes for CASTSRGGRVYGYTF.

J is TRBJ2-3 and V is TRBV12-5; 7 positions match TRBD2. This CDR3 has 19 amino acids. V was clipped by 3 bases and J by 0 bases; unmatched bases: 15. CDR1 and CDR2 (germline): LGHNT, FRNRAP. Written as DNA, the CDR3 is TGTGCTAGTGGTTTTACTTGGGCCCCGGGACTACCTAGCACAGATACGCAGTATTTT. It encodes CASGFTWAPGLPSTDTQYF.

The chain is built from TRBV5-6 and TRBJ1-5; D not resolved. The CDR3 is 15 residues long. The V gene lost 4 bases and the J gene lost 4 bases, with 15 bases spanning the gap. The germline V gene encodes CDR1 SGHDT and CDR2 YYEEEE. CDR3 residues: CASSKRVGSNQPQHF. CDR3 in DNA: TGTGCCAGCAGCAAAAGAGTGGGTTCAAATCAGCCCCAGCATTTT.